These T cell receptor beta chains were read from a single sample in a study of early T cells in non-severe SARS-CoV-2 infection. One entry per CDR3 protein, called by TCRdb with MiXCR from the 5' RACE reads. The repertoire consists of 35,000 to 45,000 distinct CDR3 sequences, with 3% to 4.5% occurring once and the leading ten covering about a tenth. The sequencing input was whole blood. These receptors were collected from an adult who was a healthcare worker with PCR-confirmed SARS-CoV-2 infection or an uninfected control (not recorded which). Each CDR3 is given with its conserved first and last residue. D genes are given only for firm matches. Expanded clones are given a class, and other clones once, few, many or no size at all.

DNA | CDR3 | J | V | size | D
TGCAGCGTTTCTGGACTACGGGGCGGGGAGCTGTTTTTT | CSVSGLRGGELFF | TRBJ2-2 | TRBV29-1 | many | .
TGCAGTGCTAGAGATCCAGGGGGTGTGAAGGGCTACACCTTC | CSARDPGGVKGYTF | TRBJ1-2 | TRBV20-1 | many | TRBD1
TGTGCCAGCAGTGACTCGACTAGCGGGAGCAATGAGCAGTTCTTC | CASSDSTSGSNEQFF | TRBJ2-1 | TRBV6-4 | many | TRBD2
TGCAGCGTGTTGGGACTGGACAGGACGGAGACCCAGTACTTC | CSVLGLDRTETQYF | TRBJ2-5 | TRBV29-1 | . | .
TGTGCCAGCAGTTACTCGGCCGGGACAGGGAACTATGGCTACACCTTC | CASSYSAGTGNYGYTF | TRBJ1-2 | TRBV6-5 | many | TRBD1
TGCAGTGCTGTTACAGGGGAAAACGGCTATGGCTACACCTTC | CSAVTGENGYGYTF | TRBJ1-2 | TRBV20-1 | many | TRBD1
TGTGCCATAGTTGATGAGCAGTTCTTC | CAIVDEQFF | TRBJ2-1 | TRBV10-3 | many | .
TGTGCCAGCAGCCCAGCAGTGGCTAGCGGGAGAGTAGAGCAGTACTTC | CASSPAVASGRVEQYF | TRBJ2-7 | TRBV7-2 | many | TRBD2
TGCAGTGCTAGAGACCTAGCGGGAGGTTCCTACGAGCAGTACTTC | CSARDLAGGSYEQYF | TRBJ2-7 | TRBV20-1 | many | TRBD2
TGTGCCAGCAAGGGACAGGGCTCCGCTTTCTTT | CASKGQGSAFF | TRBJ1-1 | TRBV27 | many | TRBD1
TGTGCCAGCAGTGAAAAGGTAGCGGGAGGGCTCAATGAGCAGTTCTTC | CASSEKVAGGLNEQFF | TRBJ2-1 | TRBV2 | few | TRBD2
TGCAGTGCTAGAGATGCCGTAAAAACCGGACTAGCGGGAGGGAATGAGCAGTTCTTC | CSARDAVKTGLAGGNEQFF | TRBJ2-1 | TRBV20-1 | few | TRBD2
TGTGCCAGCAGCTTAGAGTCAGGGGCAGGTTCACCCCTCCACTTT | CASSLESGAGSPLHF | TRBJ1-6 | TRBV7-2 | many | .
TGCAGCGTTGGAAGTGTCTGGAAATCCAATGAGCAGTTCTTC | CSVGSVWKSNEQFF | TRBJ2-1 | TRBV29-1 | many | .
TGTGCCAGCAGCCAAGGCCTCGATTCCCGTGGCGAGCAGTACTTC | CASSQGLDSRGEQYF | TRBJ2-7 | TRBV4-2 | many | .
TGCAGTGCTAATGGCGGGAGGGGATCCTACAATGAGCAGTTCTTC | CSANGGRGSYNEQFF | TRBJ2-1 | TRBV20-1 | few | TRBD2
TGTGCCAGCACCCCGACAGTCTCGGCTGAAGCTTTCTTT | CASTPTVSAEAFF | TRBJ1-1 | TRBV7-9 | . | .
TGTGCCAGCAGCCGACAACAGGGGGGGAACACCGGGGAGCTGTTTTTT | CASSRQQGGNTGELFF | TRBJ2-2 | TRBV12-3/TRBV12-4 | few | TRBD1
TGTGCCAGCAGCCGCACAGGGCCCGGGGAGCTGTTTTTT | CASSRTGPGELFF | TRBJ2-2 | TRBV7-9 | many | .
TGCGCCAGCAGCTTCGGCAGGCGGGCAGATACGCAGTATTTT | CASSFGRRADTQYF | TRBJ2-3 | TRBV5-1 | many | .
TGTGCCAGCAGTTCCGCCGGGGGCTTTATGAGCGCCGATGGAAACACCATATATTTT | CASSSAGGFMSADGNTIYF | TRBJ1-3 | TRBV6-1 | . | .
TGTGCCAGCAGCCCCGGACTGGTCTATGGCTACACCTTC | CASSPGLVYGYTF | TRBJ1-2 | TRBV11-2 | many | .